A selection of T cell receptor beta chains follows, all from one sample in a study of vaccination and CD4 T cells after COVID-19. From the PCR reads, TCRdb called clonotypes with MiXCR, one entry per CDR3 protein. The sample shows 9,500 to 10,000 distinct CDR3 sequences, 34% of them seen only once. No antigens are known for them. What was sequenced was CD4+ T cells from blood, cultured in vitro. These receptors came from a human donor in good health. Each CDR3 is given with its conserved first and last residue. D genes are given only for firm matches.

v_call: TRBV20-1
cdr3_length: 15
d_call: .
cdr3_aa: CSASGETGANYGYTF

v_call: TRBV6-1
cdr3_length: 13
d_call: .
cdr3_aa: CASSATVATEAFF

v_call: TRBV19
cdr3_length: 16
d_call: .
cdr3_aa: CASSTRAENGNQPQHF

v_call: TRBV19
cdr3_length: 13
d_call: .
cdr3_aa: CASSIFGADTQYF

v_call: TRBV19
cdr3_length: 14
d_call: TRBD2
cdr3_aa: CASTNGGFYNEQFF

v_call: TRBV12-3/TRBV12-4
cdr3_length: 12
d_call: .
cdr3_aa: CASTPYSYGYTF

v_call: TRBV11-3
cdr3_length: 14
d_call: TRBD1
cdr3_aa: CASSWGQGHLQAFF

v_call: TRBV20-1
cdr3_length: 14
d_call: .
cdr3_aa: CSARDSGSGNTIYF

v_call: TRBV10-1
cdr3_length: 20
d_call: TRBD1
cdr3_aa: CASVFPPVTGKSSSNQPQHF

v_call: TRBV20-1
cdr3_length: 16
d_call: TRBD1
cdr3_aa: CSARDPRGRSNSPLHF

v_call: TRBV6-1
cdr3_length: 14
d_call: .
cdr3_aa: CASSEDPWAYEQYF

v_call: TRBV7-6
cdr3_length: 16
d_call: .
cdr3_aa: CASSLSTSTNTGELFF

v_call: TRBV20-1
cdr3_length: 20
d_call: TRBD1
cdr3_aa: CSALKPLHWTGTAMNTEAFF

v_call: TRBV2
cdr3_length: 12
d_call: .
cdr3_aa: CASSGSNQPQHF

v_call: TRBV20-1
cdr3_length: 17
d_call: .
cdr3_aa: CSARDIGLGEHRDTIYF

v_call: TRBV19
cdr3_length: 15
d_call: .
cdr3_aa: CASSIGTAGANVLTF

v_call: TRBV2
cdr3_length: 13
d_call: .
cdr3_aa: CATREGWDQPQHF

v_call: TRBV7-3
cdr3_length: 15
d_call: TRBD1
cdr3_aa: CASSSGQGPGAPLHF

v_call: TRBV2
cdr3_length: 15
d_call: .
cdr3_aa: CASRISSAGTDTQYF

v_call: TRBV24-1
cdr3_length: 12
d_call: .
cdr3_aa: CATSDSGQPQHF

v_call: TRBV29-1
cdr3_length: 10
d_call: .
cdr3_aa: CSGWKETQYF

v_call: TRBV5-4
cdr3_length: 15
d_call: TRBD1
cdr3_aa: CASSLAHGQGVGYTF

v_call: TRBV7-9
cdr3_length: 15
d_call: TRBD2
cdr3_aa: CASISLAGGPDTQYF

v_call: TRBV7-2
cdr3_length: 15
d_call: TRBD1
cdr3_aa: CASSLGGTAPGGYTF

v_call: TRBV20-1
cdr3_length: 13
d_call: .
cdr3_aa: CSARFPSTDTQYF

v_call: TRBV5-6
cdr3_length: 16
d_call: .
cdr3_aa: CASSSLGDSASYEQYF

v_call: TRBV6-1
cdr3_length: 15
d_call: TRBD1
cdr3_aa: CASTKKQGAEQPQHF

v_call: TRBV20-1
cdr3_length: 13
d_call: .
cdr3_aa: CSTLHRPPDGYTF

v_call: TRBV7-3
cdr3_length: 13
d_call: .
cdr3_aa: CASTSTGANVLTF

v_call: TRBV5-1
cdr3_length: 15
d_call: .
cdr3_aa: CASSPIQGGQETQYF

v_call: TRBV10-3
cdr3_length: 14
d_call: .
cdr3_aa: CAIRTSATNTEAFF

v_call: TRBV7-3
cdr3_length: 15
d_call: .
cdr3_aa: CASSLILVGDTEAFF

v_call: TRBV3-1
cdr3_length: 15
d_call: TRBD1
cdr3_aa: CASTRTGPGSSPLHF

v_call: TRBV5-8
cdr3_length: 14
d_call: .
cdr3_aa: CASSPGWGTGGYTF

v_call: TRBV6-1
cdr3_length: 16
d_call: TRBD2
cdr3_aa: CAIQGGGHSSSDTQYF

v_call: TRBV27
cdr3_length: 14
d_call: .
cdr3_aa: CASSLGEMGTEAFF

v_call: TRBV6-1
cdr3_length: 15
d_call: TRBD1
cdr3_aa: CASRKIGTGNTEAFF

v_call: TRBV9
cdr3_length: 14
d_call: .
cdr3_aa: CASSEGPANYGYTF

v_call: TRBV11-1
cdr3_length: 13
d_call: TRBD1
cdr3_aa: CASSLGQKETQYF

v_call: TRBV29-1
cdr3_length: 13
d_call: .
cdr3_aa: CSVEAGNLYEQYF

v_call: TRBV25-1
cdr3_length: 15
d_call: TRBD1
cdr3_aa: CASRESGQGNQPQHF

v_call: TRBV27
cdr3_length: 15
d_call: .
cdr3_aa: CASSLDPRSRTEAFF

v_call: TRBV5-1
cdr3_length: 14
d_call: .
cdr3_aa: CASSLARQAVEAFF

v_call: TRBV5-6
cdr3_length: 16
d_call: .
cdr3_aa: CASSWGLSGTNQPQHF

v_call: TRBV7-3
cdr3_length: 14
d_call: .
cdr3_aa: CASSRTALNTEAFF